This is a list of T cell receptor beta chains from one sample in a study of identical twins. MiXCR, run by TCRdb on the 5' RACE reads, gives a single entry per CDR3 protein. The sample shows some 730,000 distinct CDR3 sequences, about 20% of them seen only once. This sample also belongs to another study, concerning T cells expressing NK-cell markers.

Sequencing was carried out using PBMCs. These receptors all stem from a woman between 18 and 29 years old in good health. Both conserved end residues are part of each CDR3. Each record gives: CDR3 protein, CDR3 DNA, V gene, clone size, CDR3 length, J gene, D gene. A D gene is named only where the DNA matches it firmly. Expanded clones are given a class, and other clones once, few, many or no size at all.

CDR3 protein: CSAPSTGGGTEAFF
CDR3 DNA: TGCAGTGCGCCGAGCACAGGGGGCGGGACTGAAGCTTTCTTT
V gene: TRBV20-1
clone size: few
CDR3 length: 14
J gene: TRBJ1-1
D gene: TRBD1

CDR3 protein: CASRQGHLSGANVLTF
CDR3 DNA: TGTGCCAGCAGACAGGGCCACCTCTCTGGGGCCAACGTCCTGACTTTC
V gene: TRBV19
clone size: few
CDR3 length: 16
J gene: TRBJ2-6
D gene: TRBD1

CDR3 protein: CASSFGRETQYF
CDR3 DNA: TGTGCCAGCAGCTTCGGTAGGGAGACCCAGTACTTC
V gene: TRBV12-3/TRBV12-4
clone size: many
CDR3 length: 12
J gene: TRBJ2-5
D gene: NA

CDR3 protein: CASSLSTGTSGRDTQYF
CDR3 DNA: TGCGCCAGCAGCTTAAGTACCGGGACTAGCGGGAGAGATACGCAGTATTTT
V gene: TRBV5-1
clone size: once
CDR3 length: 17
J gene: TRBJ2-3
D gene: TRBD2

CDR3 protein: CAISTPGGNTDTQYF
CDR3 DNA: TGTGCCATCAGTACTCCCGGGGGTAACACAGATACGCAGTATTTT
V gene: TRBV10-3
clone size: NA
CDR3 length: 15
J gene: TRBJ2-3
D gene: NA

CDR3 protein: CASTINYEQYF
CDR3 DNA: TGTGCCAGCACCATCAACTACGAGCAGTACTTC
V gene: TRBV12-3/TRBV12-4
clone size: NA
CDR3 length: 11
J gene: TRBJ2-7
D gene: NA

CDR3 protein: CSVAGLGLPREQYF
CDR3 DNA: TGCAGCGTTGCTGGTTTAGGCCTGCCCAGAGAGCAGTACTTC
V gene: TRBV29-1
clone size: NA
CDR3 length: 14
J gene: TRBJ2-7
D gene: NA

CDR3 protein: CATSEPGQLRRFF
CDR3 DNA: TGTGCCACCAGTGAACCGGGACAGCTAAGGAGGTTCTTC
V gene: TRBV24-1
clone size: NA
CDR3 length: 13
J gene: TRBJ2-1
D gene: TRBD1

CDR3 protein: CASSPSGQNEQYF
CDR3 DNA: TGTGCCAGCAGTCCCTCGGGACAGAACGAGCAGTACTTC
V gene: TRBV12-3/TRBV12-4
clone size: few
CDR3 length: 13
J gene: TRBJ2-7
D gene: TRBD1

CDR3 protein: CSARLDGRTEAFF
CDR3 DNA: TGCAGTGCTAGACTGGACGGGAGAACTGAAGCTTTCTTT
V gene: TRBV20-1
clone size: few
CDR3 length: 13
J gene: TRBJ1-1
D gene: NA

CDR3 protein: CSADQGQGAVGTQYF
CDR3 DNA: TGCAGTGCTGACCAAGGACAGGGGGCTGTGGGGACGCAGTATTTT
V gene: TRBV20-1
clone size: NA
CDR3 length: 15
J gene: TRBJ2-3
D gene: TRBD1